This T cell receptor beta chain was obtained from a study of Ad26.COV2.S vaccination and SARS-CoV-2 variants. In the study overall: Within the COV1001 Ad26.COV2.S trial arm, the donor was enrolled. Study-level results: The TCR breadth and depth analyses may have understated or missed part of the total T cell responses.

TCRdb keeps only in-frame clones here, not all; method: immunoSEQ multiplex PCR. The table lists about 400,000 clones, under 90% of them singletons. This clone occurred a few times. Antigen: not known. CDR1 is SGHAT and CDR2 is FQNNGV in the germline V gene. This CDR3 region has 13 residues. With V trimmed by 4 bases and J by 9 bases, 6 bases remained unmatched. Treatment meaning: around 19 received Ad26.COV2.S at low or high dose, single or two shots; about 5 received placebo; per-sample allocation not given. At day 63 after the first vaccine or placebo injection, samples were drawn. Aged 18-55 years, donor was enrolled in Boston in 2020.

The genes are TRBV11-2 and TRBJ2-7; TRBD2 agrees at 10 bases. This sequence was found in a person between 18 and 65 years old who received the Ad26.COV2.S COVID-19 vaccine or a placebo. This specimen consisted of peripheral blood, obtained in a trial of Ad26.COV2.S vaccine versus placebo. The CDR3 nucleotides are TGTGCCAGCAGCTCTGGACTAGCGGCCCCGCAGTACTTC. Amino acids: CASSSGLAAPQYF.